This entry lists 12 T cell receptor beta chains sequenced from one sample in a study of OX40 agonist ivuxolimab in advanced cancers. Generated by immunoSEQ multiplex PCR, the TCRdb table keeps only in-frame clones and is missing some. Altogether roughly 120,000 clones are present, around 92% being singletons, with the ten largest covering 0.7% to 0.85%. Specimen: CD4+ or CD8+ T cells sorted from blood, collected in a trial of the OX40 agonist ivuxolimab. These receptors were collected from an adult with an advanced solid tumor such as melanoma, head and neck, liver or kidney cancer.

The genes are TRBV9 and TRBJ2-7; no reliable D call. V gave up 3 bases and J gave up 1 base, with 14 bases separating them. The CDR3 contains 15 residues. Per the germline V gene, CDR1 is SGDLS and CDR2 is YYNGEE. The CDR3 nucleotides are TGTGCCAGCAGCGAAAGCAGCGCTGGGTCCTACGAGCAGTACTTC. Translation: CASSESSAGSYEQYF.

There are a few counts of this clone. V usage is TRBV7-3 and J usage is TRBJ2-3; 7 nucleotides align to TRBD2. This CDR3 has 15 residues. Germline V gene sequence: CDR1 SGHTA, CDR2 FQGTGA. The trim removed 6 bases at V and 0 bases at J, leaving 6 bases unmatched. The CDR3 DNA reads TGTGCCAGCAGTTTAGCGGGTCGTAGCACAGATACGCAGTATTTT. Translating it yields CASSLAGRSTDTQYF.

This CDR3 is CASSRGVDSYEQYF. As DNA, the CDR3 is TGTGCCAGCTCTAGGGGGGTGGACTCCTACGAGCAGTACTTC. This rearrangement joins TRBV27 to TRBJ2-7; D possibly matches TRBD1 or TRBD2 (6 bases each). The CDR3 consists of 14 residues. The germline V and J ends were trimmed by 8 bases and 0 bases, with 14 bases remaining between them. CDR1 and CDR2 (germline): MNHEY, SMNVEV (reference sequence).

The chain uses TRBV11-2 and TRBJ1-1; the D is unclear. With 2 bases removed from V and 5 bases from J, the gap between germline ends came to 6 bases. The CDR3 is 12 amino acids. Looked up from germline, CDR1 is SGHAT and CDR2 is FQNNGV. The CDR3: CASSLSWTEAFF. The CDR3 nucleotides are TGTGCCAGCAGCTTATCCTGGACTGAAGCTTTCTTT.

The chain is built from TRBV14 and TRBJ1-3; 7 bases line up with TRBD1. The J segment lost 8 bases and the V segment lost 2 bases, leaving 3 bases of the junction unmatched. The CDR3 runs to 13 residues. Germline lookup yields CDR1 SGHDN and CDR2 FVKESK. The CDR3 loop is CASSQNQGDTIYF. In nucleotides, the CDR3 is TGTGCCAGCAGCCAAAACCAGGGGGACACCATATATTTT.

The chain uses TRBV6-1 and TRBJ1-2, with TRBD1 matching over 7 bases. J was trimmed by 5 bases and V by 4 bases; bases with no gene match: 4. There are 13 residues in the CDR3. Germline V gives CDR1 MNHNS, CDR2 SASEGT. In nucleotides, the CDR3 is TGTGCCAGCAGTGTAGACAGGGTATATGGCTACACCTTC. Its translation is CASSVDRVYGYTF.

J is TRBJ2-3 and V is TRBV5-8, with 8 bases aligning to TRBD2. CDR3 length: 17 amino acids. Germline V gene sequence: CDR1 SGHTS, CDR2 YDEGEE. V was pared by 0 bases and J by 0 bases, with 6 bases of the junction left unmatched. The CDR3 nucleotides read TGTGCCAGCAGCTTGGGAGTAGCGGGACTCAGCACAGATACGCAGTATTTT. This translates into CASSLGVAGLSTDTQYF.

The V and J genes are TRBV2 and TRBJ1-1, with D perhaps matching TRBD1 (5 bases). The CDR3 is made up of 14 amino acids. Per the germline V gene, CDR1 is SNHLY and CDR2 is FYNNEI. Trimming left V 6 bases short and J 5 bases short, with 16 bases between. CDR3 amino acids: CASSTQGRATEAFF. DNA for the CDR3: TGTGCCAGCAGCACCCAGGGCAGGGCGACTGAAGCTTTCTTT. Together with reference TRBV2 and TRBJ1-1, the CDR3 gives the full variable domain: EPEVTQTPSHQVTQMGQEVILRCVPISNHLYFYWYRQILGQKVEFLVSFYNNEISEKSEIFDDQFSVERPDGSNFTLKIRSTKLEDSAMYFCASSTQGRATEAFFGQGTRLTVV.

This clone came up once. The CDR3 DNA is TGTGCCAGCAGTTTTTACCCCCGGCCTCCGGGATTCCGCACAGATACGCAGTATTTT. Its protein product is CASSFYPRPPGFRTDTQYF. The rearrangement links TRBV28 to TRBJ2-3; tentative D call: TRBD2 (5 bases). V was shortened by 3 bases and J by 1 base, with 23 bases between the two germline ends. CDR3 size: 19 residues. Looked up from germline, CDR1 is MDHEN and CDR2 is SYDVKM.

The CDR3 DNA sequence: TGCGCCAGCAGCCCTGGACAGGTTCGCACAGATACGCAGTATTTT. Its protein is CASSPGQVRTDTQYF. The V and J genes are TRBV5-1 and TRBJ2-3; 7 bases match TRBD1. Germline V gene lookup returns CDR1 SGHRS and CDR2 YFSETQ. V was pared by 4 bases and J by 1 base, with 6 bases of the junction left unmatched. The CDR3 extends over 15 amino acids.

The genes are TRBV5-6 and TRBJ1-2; D unclear. Germline V gene lookup returns CDR1 SGHDT and CDR2 YYEEEE. Trimming pared 4 bases from V and 8 bases from J, leaving 15 bases between. The CDR3 is 13 residues long. Here the CDR3 reads CASSPPPGGGYTF. Here the CDR3 DNA reads TGTGCCAGCAGCCCACCTCCGGGCGGGGGCTACACCTTC.

The chain carries TRBV2 and TRBJ2-1; no firm D call. CDR3 length: 13 amino acids. With 2 bases removed from V and 5 bases from J, the gap between germline ends came to 7 bases. Per germline, CDR1 SNHLY and CDR2 FYNNEI. The CDR3 spells CASSEWRDNEQFF. CDR3 DNA: TGTGCCAGCAGTGAATGGCGCGACAATGAGCAGTTCTTC.